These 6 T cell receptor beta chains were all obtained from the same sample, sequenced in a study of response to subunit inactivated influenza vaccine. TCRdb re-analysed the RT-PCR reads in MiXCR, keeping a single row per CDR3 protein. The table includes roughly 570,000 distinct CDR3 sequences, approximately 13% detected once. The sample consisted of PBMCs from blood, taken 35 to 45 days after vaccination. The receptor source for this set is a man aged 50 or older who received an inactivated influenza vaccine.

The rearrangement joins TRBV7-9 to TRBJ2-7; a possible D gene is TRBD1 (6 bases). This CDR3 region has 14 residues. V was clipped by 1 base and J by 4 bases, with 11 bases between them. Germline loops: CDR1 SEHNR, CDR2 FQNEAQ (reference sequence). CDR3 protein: CASSLDQGPYEQYF. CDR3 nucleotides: TGTGCCAGCAGCTTAGACCAGGGGCCGTACGAGCAGTACTTC.

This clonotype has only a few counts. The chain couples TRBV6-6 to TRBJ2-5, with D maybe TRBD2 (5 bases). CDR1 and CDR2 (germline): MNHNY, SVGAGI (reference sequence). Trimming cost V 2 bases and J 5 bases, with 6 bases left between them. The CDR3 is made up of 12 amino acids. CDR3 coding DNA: TGTGCCAGCAGTTACGGGAGCGAGACCCAGTACTTC. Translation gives CASSYGSETQYF.

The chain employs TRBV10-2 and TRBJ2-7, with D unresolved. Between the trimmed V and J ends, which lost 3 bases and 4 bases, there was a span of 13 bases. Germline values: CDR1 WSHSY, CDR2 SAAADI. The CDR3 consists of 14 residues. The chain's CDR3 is CASSDGRMGYEQYF. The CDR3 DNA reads TGCGCCAGCAGTGACGGAAGAATGGGGTACGAGCAGTACTTC.

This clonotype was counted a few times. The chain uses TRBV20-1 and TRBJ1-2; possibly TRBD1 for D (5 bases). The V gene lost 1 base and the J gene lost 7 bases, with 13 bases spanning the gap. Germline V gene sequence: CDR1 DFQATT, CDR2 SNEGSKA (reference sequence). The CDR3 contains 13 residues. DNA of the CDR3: TGCAGTGCTAGAGCGGGACTAGAAGGTGGCTACACCTTC. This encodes CSARAGLEGGYTF.

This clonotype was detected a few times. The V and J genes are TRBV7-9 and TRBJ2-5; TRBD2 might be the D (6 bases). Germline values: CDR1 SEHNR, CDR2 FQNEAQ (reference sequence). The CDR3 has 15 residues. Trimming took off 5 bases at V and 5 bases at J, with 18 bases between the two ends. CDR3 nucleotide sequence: TGTGCCAGCAGCCCGTACGGGGGTTCGACGGAGACCCAGTACTTC. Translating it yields CASSPYGGSTETQYF.

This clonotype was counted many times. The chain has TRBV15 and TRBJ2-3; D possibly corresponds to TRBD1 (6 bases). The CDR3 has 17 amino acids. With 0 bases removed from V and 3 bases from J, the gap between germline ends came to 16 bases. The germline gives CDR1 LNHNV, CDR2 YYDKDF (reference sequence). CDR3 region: CATSREQGFGLTDTQYF. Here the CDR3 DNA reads TGTGCCACCAGCAGAGAACAGGGTTTTGGACTTACAGATACGCAGTATTTT.